This T cell receptor beta chain derives from a study of blood T cell repertoires in COVID-19. Study-level background: Samples taken during acute and convalescent COVID-19 were collected in the United States, Italy and Spain. In each case, the material was cDNA or gDNA derived from T cells, B-cell-depleted T cells, or PBMCs.

The data were produced by immunoSEQ multiplex PCR, yet TCRdb's version contains in-frame clones alone and is incomplete. The table lists some 46,000 clones, approximately 85% of them singletons. The germline gives CDR1 SEHNR, CDR2 FQNEAQ (reference sequence). Trimming removed 6 bases from V and 0 bases from J, with 15 bases in between. This CDR3 comprises 16 residues. Seattle participants joined during active infection and were tracked over time. The sample comprised peripheral blood. This TCR was recovered from an elderly woman with COVID-19, enrolled during active disease. V and J are TRBV7-9 and TRBJ2-1; D is ambiguous. The CDR3 region has the DNA TGTGCCAGCAGGTTTCTGAGGTCTAGCTCCTACAATGAGCAGTTCTTC. This translates into CASRFLRSSSYNEQFF.